This record concerns one T cell receptor beta chain sequence. Its antigen remains unknown. TCRdb keeps only in-frame clones here, not all; method: immunoSEQ multiplex PCR. Of 15,000 or so clones listed, over 90% were seen once; the top ten hold roughly an eighth. Between the trimmed V and J ends, which lost 0 bases and 4 bases, there was a span of 9 bases. Germline V gene lookup returns CDR1 GTSNPN and CDR2 SVGIG (reference sequence). CDR3 length: 14 amino acids. The data are from a study of chemoradiotherapy in HPV16-positive cancers. Study-wide results and limits: Candidate HPV-specific clones and E7-related TCR motifs grew in tumor during treatment.

Sample: blood, taken from a patient who underwent chemoradiotherapy. The chain links TRBV30 to TRBJ1-4; the D is unclear. This sequence was found in a human donor with HPV-associated anogenital cancer. The CDR3 coding sequence is TGTGCCTGGAGTGTCGGGAACCGTAATGAAAAACTGTTTTTT. This translates into CAWSVGNRNEKLFF.